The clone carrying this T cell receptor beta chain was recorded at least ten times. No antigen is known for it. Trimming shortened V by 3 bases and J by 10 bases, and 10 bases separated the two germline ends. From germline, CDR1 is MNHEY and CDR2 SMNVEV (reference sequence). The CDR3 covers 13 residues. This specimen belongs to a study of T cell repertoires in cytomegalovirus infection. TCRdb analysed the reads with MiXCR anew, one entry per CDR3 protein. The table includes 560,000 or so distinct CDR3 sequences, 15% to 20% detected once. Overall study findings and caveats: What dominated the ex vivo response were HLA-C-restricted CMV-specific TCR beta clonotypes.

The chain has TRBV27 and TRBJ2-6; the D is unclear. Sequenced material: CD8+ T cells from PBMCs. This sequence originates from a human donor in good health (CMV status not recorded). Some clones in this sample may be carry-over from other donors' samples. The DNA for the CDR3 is TGTGCCAGCAGTTTTGCGACTTTGAACGTCCTGACTTTC. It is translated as CASSFATLNVLTF.